The source of this T cell receptor (beta chain) is a study of tumor-infiltrating lymphocytes in localized non-small cell lung cancer. Regarding the study as a whole: Tumor T-cell fraction from TCR sequencing was not associated with recurrence-free survival (p = 0.61). Available tissue quantity limited TCR sequencing to a patient subset.

The trim removed 8 bases at V and 6 bases at J, leaving 12 bases unmatched. CDR1 is MDHEN and CDR2 is SYDVKM in the germline V gene. The CDR3 runs to 14 residues. Assay: immunoSEQ multiplex PCR; the TCRdb copy retains only in-frame clones and omits some. This table holds 9,500 to 15,000 clones, more than 75% found once. As to this clone: Antigen unknown.

The TCR was taken from a human donor with non-small cell lung cancer. This chain uses TRBV28 with TRBJ2-5; the match to TRBD1 covers 7 bases. Sequencing used lung tumor tissue. CDR3 coding DNA: TGTGCCAGCGAACAGGGGCTTGTAGAAAAGACCCAGTACTTC. Its translation: CASEQGLVEKTQYF.